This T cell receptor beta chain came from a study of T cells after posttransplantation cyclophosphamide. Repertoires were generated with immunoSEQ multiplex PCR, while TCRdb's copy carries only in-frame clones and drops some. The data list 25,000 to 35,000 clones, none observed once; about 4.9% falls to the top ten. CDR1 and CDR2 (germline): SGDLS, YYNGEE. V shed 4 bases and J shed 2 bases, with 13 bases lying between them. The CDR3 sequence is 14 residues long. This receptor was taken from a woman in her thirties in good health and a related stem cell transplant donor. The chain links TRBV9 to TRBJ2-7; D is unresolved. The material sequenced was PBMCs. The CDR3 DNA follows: TGTGCCAGCAGCCCTAGTGGCAGAACCTACGAGCAGTACTTC. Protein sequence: CASSPSGRTYEQYF.